This entry is about one TCR beta chain. These data come from a study of blood T cell repertoires in COVID-19. Produced via immunoSEQ multiplex PCR; TCRdb's table is partial and in-frame only. The data contain about 200,000 clones, approximately 80% of them singletons. This CDR3 contains 18 residues. V lost 0 bases, J lost 1 base, and 9 bases stayed unmatched. From germline, CDR1 is LGHNA and CDR2 YNFKEQ. The sequenced sample consisted of peripheral blood. The chain has TRBV4-2 and TRBJ2-4; 7 nucleotides align to TRBD2. This clonotype originated in a human donor with acute or convalescent COVID-19. The donor label of this sample is uncertain. CDR3 sequence reads: CASSQEIGRGLAKNIQYF. CDR3 in DNA: TGTGCCAGCAGCCAAGAAATAGGGAGGGGCTTGGCCAAAAACATTCAGTACTTC.